These 2 T cell receptor beta chains came from one sample sequenced in a study of T cells expressing NK-cell markers. TCRdb re-called the 5' RACE reads and shows each CDR3 protein once, DNA omitted. The repertoire table contains about 440,000 distinct CDR3 sequences. Sequenced sample: blood T cells: a sorted CD56 or NKG2C T cell subset, CD4+ or CD8+ T cells, or bulk PBMC T cells (not recorded which). These receptors were taken from a woman between 18 and 69 years old in good health.

The genes are TRBV12-3 or TRBV12-4 and TRBJ2-1; TCRdb calls TRBD1, which cannot be checked without DNA. The CDR3 is 15 amino acids. CDR3 in amino acids: CASSSDRVSYNEQFF.

The rearrangement joins TRBV6-1 to TRBJ1-5; TCRdb indicates TRBD1, and absent DNA this call remains unverified. Germline V gives CDR1 MNHNS, CDR2 SASEGT. The CDR3 has 13 residues. CDR3 sequence: CASSEVGDKPQHF.